Presented here are 17 T cell receptor beta chains from one specimen sequenced in a study of shared clonotypes between healthy human individuals. Some clones are missing from TCRdb's copy, which holds only in-frame ones; the method was immunoSEQ multiplex PCR. The sample lists about 800,000 clones, about 97% occurring once. CD45RO-negative CD8 cells positively selected for CCR7 made up the naive population, which excluded terminally differentiated effector memory CD45RA+ cells. Sequencing was carried out using naive CD8+ T cells sorted from blood. Source of these receptors: a man younger than 40 in good health.

The J gene is TRBJ1-1, the V gene TRBV4-1, with no clear D. Germline V gene lookup returns CDR1 MGHRA and CDR2 YSYEKL. CDR3 length: 15 residues. Trimming pared 3 bases from V and 5 bases from J, leaving 16 bases between. Written as DNA, the CDR3 is TGCGCCAGCAGCCATCCTACAACGATGCGAACTGAAGCTTTCTTT. This codes for CASSHPTTMRTEAFF.

This rearrangement joins TRBV5-1 to TRBJ1-1; the match to TRBD1 covers 9 bases. V was clipped by 0 bases and J by 7 bases; unmatched bases: 4. This CDR3 is built from 14 residues. CDR1 SGHRS and CDR2 YFSETQ come from the germline V gene. In nucleotides, the CDR3 is TGCGCCAGCAGCTTGGTACAGGGGGCTGTTGAAGCTTTCTTT. Translation: CASSLVQGAVEAFF.

The chain recombines TRBV6-6 with TRBJ2-7; D might be TRBD1 or TRBD2, each matching 5 bases. Germline values: CDR1 MNHNY, CDR2 SVGAGI (reference sequence). The CDR3 has 14 amino acids. The V end lost 5 bases, the J end lost 3 bases, and 14 bases lay between the germline ends. CDR3 sequence reads: CASSEGRSRYEQYF. The CDR3 coding sequence is TGTGCCAGCAGTGAGGGACGGAGCCGCTACGAGCAGTACTTC.

V and J are TRBV7-9 and TRBJ2-7; no firm D call. The CDR3 covers 15 residues. Trimming took off 1 base at V and 7 bases at J, with 17 bases between the two ends. Germline-derived CDR1 and CDR2 are SEHNR and FQNEAQ (reference sequence). The CDR3 protein is CASSLVTGSHVEQYF. The CDR3 region has the DNA TGTGCCAGCAGCTTAGTCACGGGTTCCCACGTGGAGCAGTACTTC.

A word on this clone: One junction end does not reproduce the germline sequence, and a read error may be involved. The chain couples TRBV5-1 to TRBJ2-3; 9 positions match TRBD1. Germline V gene lookup returns CDR1 SGHRS and CDR2 YFSETQ. This CDR3 comprises 15 residues. The CDR3 loop is CASRLGQGVADTQYF. As DNA, the CDR3 is TGCGCCAGCAGATTGGGACAGGGAGTCGCAGATACGCAGTATTTT.

This chain links TRBV11-2 with TRBJ1-1, with TRBD1 identical over 9 bases. Germline loops: CDR1 SGHAT, CDR2 FQNNGV. V trimming: 5 bases; J trimming: 11 bases; junction bases outside the gene matches: 9. The CDR3 is 13 residues long. CDR3 loop: CASSKKTGGEAFF. As DNA, the CDR3 is TGTGCCAGCAGCAAAAAGACAGGGGGGGAGGCTTTCTTT.

The rearrangement uses TRBV9 and TRBJ2-1; no definite D call. The CDR3 consists of 15 residues. The V gene's germline CDR1 is SGDLS and CDR2 YYNGEE. V was trimmed by 1 base and J by 2 bases, leaving 10 bases between them. The CDR3 protein is CASSVQARAYNEQFF. In DNA form, the CDR3 reads TGTGCCAGCAGCGTACAGGCTAGAGCCTACAATGAGCAGTTCTTC.

The chain links TRBV29-1 to TRBJ2-1; D gene ambiguous. V dropped 3 bases and J dropped 5 bases, with 5 bases sitting between them. Germline assignment: CDR1 SQVTM and CDR2 ANQGSEA. There are 11 residues in the CDR3. CDR3 sequence: CSVEENNEQFF. The CDR3 region has the DNA TGCAGCGTTGAGGAAAACAATGAGCAGTTCTTC.

This clone is a singleton in its sample. The V and J genes are TRBV29-1 and TRBJ2-5, with a tentative D call TRBD1 (6 bases). Germline V gives CDR1 SQVTM, CDR2 ANQGSEA. This CDR3 contains 15 residues. The V end was cut by 4 bases, the J end by 2 bases, with 17 bases between. The CDR3 bases are TGCAGCGTTGTGGGGGCCCCATACACACAAGAGACCCAGTACTTC. Protein: CSVVGAPYTQETQYF.

In this sample, this clone turned up once. This rearrangement joins TRBV4-1 to TRBJ2-7, with unresolved D. V lost 5 bases, J lost 3 bases, and 17 bases lay in between. CDR3 length: 15 residues. From germline, CDR1 is MGHRA and CDR2 YSYEKL. In DNA, the CDR3 is TGCGCCAGCAGCGAGGTGCAGGCCCCTGACTACGAGCAGTACTTC. Residues: CASSEVQAPDYEQYF.

This clone was observed a few times. Different DNA sequences within this sample yield the same CDR3. The V and J genes are TRBV11-2 and TRBJ2-1; D remains unclear. The germline CDR1 and CDR2 sequences are SGHAT and FQNNGV. The CDR3 is 12 amino acids. Trimming stripped 1 base from V and 7 bases from J, with 5 bases between. The CDR3 here is CASSLVGNEQFF. For the CDR3, the DNA is TGTGCCAGCAGCTTAGTAGGGAATGAGCAGTTCTTC. The whole variable domain, filled in from reference TRBV11-2 and TRBJ2-1, reads EAGVAQSPRYKIIEKRQSVAFWCNPISGHATLYWYQQILGQGPKLLIQFQNNGVVDDSQLPKDRFSAERLKGVDSTLKIQPAKLEDSAVYLCASSLVGNEQFFGPGTRLTVL.

Of note for this clone: One end of the junction does not line up with germline, which may come from a read error. The chain recombines TRBV5-1 with TRBJ2-4, with D possibly matching TRBD1 (6 bases). The CDR3 spans 10 residues. Germline values: CDR1 SGHRS, CDR2 YFSETQ. CDR3 amino acids: CASSNRDINF. CDR3 sequence (DNA): TGCGCCAGCAGTAACCGGGACATCAACTTC.

Only one count was recorded for this clone. The chain carries TRBV4-1 and TRBJ2-1, with 11 bases aligning to TRBD1. The V segment lost 1 base and the J segment 6 bases; nucleotides outside the gene matches: 5. CDR3 size: 16 residues. The germline gives CDR1 MGHRA, CDR2 YSYEKL. In nucleotides, the CDR3 is TGCGCCAGCAGCCAAGTCCGGGACAGGGGGACCAATGAGCAGTTCTTC. As protein: CASSQVRDRGTNEQFF.

The chain joins TRBV7-8 to TRBJ1-1; possibly TRBD1 for D (5 bases). V lost 4 bases, J lost 1 base, and 7 bases lay in between. CDR1 SGHVS and CDR2 FQNEAQ come from the germline V gene. This CDR3 contains 13 residues. The DNA of the CDR3 is TGTGCCAGCAGCTACGGGGGGAACACTGAAGCTTTCTTT. It encodes CASSYGGNTEAFF.

This chain links TRBV7-9 with TRBJ2-7; D is ambiguous. Germline V gives CDR1 SEHNR, CDR2 FQNEAQ (reference sequence). V was cut by 4 bases and J by 3 bases, with 10 bases left in between. The length of the CDR3 is 13 residues. CDR3 sequence reads: CASSSLGSYEQYF. The CDR3 nucleotides are TGTGCCAGCAGCTCTCTGGGAAGCTACGAGCAGTACTTC.

The V gene is TRBV7-9, the J gene TRBJ1-2, with 7 bases lining up with TRBD1. Germline CDR1 and CDR2: SEHNR and FQNEAQ (reference sequence). This CDR3 is built from 15 residues. V dropped 4 bases and J dropped 4; count of bases not matched to a gene: 9. The CDR3 bases are TGTGCCAGCAGCTCTCGGGGGACAGCTCCCTATGGCTACACCTTC. This sequence encodes CASSSRGTAPYGYTF.

V and J are TRBV27 and TRBJ2-3; D tentatively fits TRBD1 or TRBD2 (5 bases each). V was shortened by 6 bases and J by 9 bases, with 10 bases between the two germline ends. Germline CDR1 and CDR2: MNHEY and SMNVEV (reference sequence). The CDR3 length is 11 residues. CDR3 coding DNA: TGTGCCAGCAGCAGGGACGGCACGCAGTATTTT. This translates into CASSRDGTQYF.